The 2 T cell receptor beta chains below were found in one sample sequenced in a study of cytomegalovirus exposure and HLA in healthy donors. Sequenced by immunoSEQ multiplex PCR; TCRdb stores in-frame clones only, minus some. The sample shows roughly 150,000 clones, around 90% of them seen only once. The sample comprised PBMCs. The source is a young man in good health and CMV-seronegative.

The chain employs TRBV29-1 and TRBJ1-3; a possible D gene is TRBD1 (6 bases). Germline assignment: CDR1 SQVTM and CDR2 ANQGSEA. CDR3 size: 13 residues. V was cut by 6 bases and J by 4 bases, with 13 bases left in between. In DNA form, the CDR3 reads TGCAGCGTCCGCCTGCAGGGGGGAAACACCATATATTTT. It specifies CSVRLQGGNTIYF. The complete variable domain, with remaining parts taken from reference TRBV29-1 and TRBJ1-3, reads SAVISQKPSRDICQRGTSLTIQCQVDSQVTMMFWYRQQPGQSLTLIATANQGSEATYESGFVIDKFPISRPNLTFSTLTVSNMSPEDSSIYLCSVRLQGGNTIYFGEGSWLTVV.

This clone was detected only a few times. In DNA, the CDR3 is TGTGCCAGCAGGCGACTAGCGGATAGCACAGATACGCAGTATTTT. Protein: CASRRLADSTDTQYF. The genes are TRBV6-6 and TRBJ2-3; 9 positions match TRBD2. Germline assignment: CDR1 MNHNY and CDR2 SVGAGI (reference sequence). The CDR3 sequence is 15 residues long. The ends lost 6 bases at V and 0 bases at J; junction bases unmatched: 4.